The clone carrying this T cell receptor beta chain was observed at least ten times. Its antigen remains unidentified. CDR3 length equals 15 residues. V gave up 5 bases and J gave up 5 bases, with 16 bases separating them. This sample was included in a study of T cells in Graves' hyperthyroidism and ophthalmopathy. Study details: Before treatment of any kind, peripheral blood was taken at initial diagnosis.

At least 3 on the Clinical Activity Score was recorded for ophthalmopathy patients, who also had NOSPECS grade at least 4 and duration under 3 months. Broader study findings: A 13 V-J model separated ophthalmopathy from stable hyperthyroidism. Appearing also in blood were most of the thyroid clonotypes expanded above 0.001.

RNA transcripts served as the template for amplifying TCR beta CDR3 regions. The HTBI primer set was used in a first-round RT-PCR of the TCR CDR3. In TCRdb, the multiplex PCR reads were re-called with MiXCR into one record per CDR3 protein. In the table there are hundreds of thousands of distinct CDR3 sequences, 15% to 20% of which are singletons. V usage is TRBV12-3 or TRBV12-4 and J usage is TRBJ1-5; the D gene is possibly TRBD1 (6 bases). The TCR originated in a woman aged 55-75 years with Graves' ophthalmopathy. Sequencing input: blood. The chain's CDR3 is CASSQGTPGDQPQHF. CDR3 DNA: TGTGCCAGCAGTCAAGGGACACCAGGGGATCAGCCCCAGCATTTT.